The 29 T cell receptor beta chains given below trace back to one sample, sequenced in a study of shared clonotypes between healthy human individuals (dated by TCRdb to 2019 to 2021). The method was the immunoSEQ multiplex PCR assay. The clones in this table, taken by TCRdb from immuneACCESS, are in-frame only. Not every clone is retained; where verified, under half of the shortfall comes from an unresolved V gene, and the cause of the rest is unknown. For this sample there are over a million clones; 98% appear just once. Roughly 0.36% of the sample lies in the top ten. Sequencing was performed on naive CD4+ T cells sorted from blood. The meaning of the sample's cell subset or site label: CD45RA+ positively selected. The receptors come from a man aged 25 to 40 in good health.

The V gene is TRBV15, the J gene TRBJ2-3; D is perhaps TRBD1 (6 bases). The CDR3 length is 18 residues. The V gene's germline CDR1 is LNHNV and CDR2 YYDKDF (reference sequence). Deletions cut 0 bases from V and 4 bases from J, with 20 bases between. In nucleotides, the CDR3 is TGTGCCACCAGCAGAGATTCTGGGACACTCGGGACCCCAGATACGCAGTATTTT. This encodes CATSRDSGTLGTPDTQYF. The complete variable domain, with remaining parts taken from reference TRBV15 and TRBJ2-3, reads DAMVIQNPRYQVTQFGKPVTLSCSQTLNHNVMYWYQQKSSQAPKLLFHYYDKDFNNEADTPDNFQSRRPNTSFCFLDIRSPGLGDTAMYLCATSRDSGTLGTPDTQYFGPGTRLTVL.

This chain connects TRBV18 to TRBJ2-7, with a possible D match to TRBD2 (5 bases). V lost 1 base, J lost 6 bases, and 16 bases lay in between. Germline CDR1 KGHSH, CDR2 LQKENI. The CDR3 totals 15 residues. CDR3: CASSPLRALEGEQYF. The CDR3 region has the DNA TGTGCCAGCTCACCACTACGTGCTCTCGAGGGCGAGCAGTACTTC.

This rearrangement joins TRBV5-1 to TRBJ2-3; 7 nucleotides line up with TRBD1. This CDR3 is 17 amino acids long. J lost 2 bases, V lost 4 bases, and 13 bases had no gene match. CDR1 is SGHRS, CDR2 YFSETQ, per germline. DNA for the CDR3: TGCGCCAGCAGCCCTGGGACAGCTCAGTTTTTCACAGATACGCAGTATTTT. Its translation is CASSPGTAQFFTDTQYF.

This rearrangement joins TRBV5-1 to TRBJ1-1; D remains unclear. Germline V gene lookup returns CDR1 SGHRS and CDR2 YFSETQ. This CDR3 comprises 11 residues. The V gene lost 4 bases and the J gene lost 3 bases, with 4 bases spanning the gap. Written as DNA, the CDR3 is TGCGCCAGCAGCGTTGACACTGAAGCTTTCTTT. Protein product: CASSVDTEAFF.

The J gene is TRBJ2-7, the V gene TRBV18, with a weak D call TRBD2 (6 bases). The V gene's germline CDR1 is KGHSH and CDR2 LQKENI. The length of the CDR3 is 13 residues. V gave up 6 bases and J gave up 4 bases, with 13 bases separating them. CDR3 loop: CASSSQGGYEQYF. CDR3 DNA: TGTGCCAGCTCCTCCCAGGGAGGATACGAGCAGTACTTC.

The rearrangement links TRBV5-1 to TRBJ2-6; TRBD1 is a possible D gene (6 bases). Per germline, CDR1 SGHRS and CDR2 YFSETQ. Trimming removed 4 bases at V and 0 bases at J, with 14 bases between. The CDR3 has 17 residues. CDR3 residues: CASSPDRPSSGANVLTF. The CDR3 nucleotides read TGCGCCAGCAGCCCGGACAGACCGAGCTCTGGGGCCAACGTCCTGACTTTC.

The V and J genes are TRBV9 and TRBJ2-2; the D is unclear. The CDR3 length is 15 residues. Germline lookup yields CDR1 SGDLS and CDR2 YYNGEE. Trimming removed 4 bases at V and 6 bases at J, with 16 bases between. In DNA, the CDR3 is TGTGCCAGCAGCCCAAACCCGATCCGCGCCGGGGAGCTGTTTTTT. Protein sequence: CASSPNPIRAGELFF.

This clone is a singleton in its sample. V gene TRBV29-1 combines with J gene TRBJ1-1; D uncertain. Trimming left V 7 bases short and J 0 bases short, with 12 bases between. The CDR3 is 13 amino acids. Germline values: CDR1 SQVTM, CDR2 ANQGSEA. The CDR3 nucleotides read TGCAGCGGGAGACAACTCATGAACACTGAAGCTTTCTTT. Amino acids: CSGRQLMNTEAFF.

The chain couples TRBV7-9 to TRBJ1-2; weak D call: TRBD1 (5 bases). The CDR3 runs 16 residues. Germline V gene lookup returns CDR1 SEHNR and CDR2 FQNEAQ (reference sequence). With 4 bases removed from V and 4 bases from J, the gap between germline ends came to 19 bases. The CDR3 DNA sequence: TGTGCCAGCAGCTCACCCGGGGACGGCGAACGCTATGGCTACACCTTC. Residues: CASSSPGDGERYGYTF.

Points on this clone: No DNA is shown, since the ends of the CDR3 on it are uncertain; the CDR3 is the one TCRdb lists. The CDR3 loop reads CASSFGEGYEQYF. The chain links TRBV5-8 to TRBJ2-7; the table's D call, TRBD2, has no DNA check behind it. The CDR3 is 13 residues long, ends included. The germline V gene encodes CDR1 SGHTS and CDR2 YDEGEE.

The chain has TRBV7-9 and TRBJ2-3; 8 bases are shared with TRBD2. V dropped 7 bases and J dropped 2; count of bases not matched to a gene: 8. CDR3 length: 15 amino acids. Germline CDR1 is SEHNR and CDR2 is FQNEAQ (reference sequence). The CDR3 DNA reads TGTGCCAGCATCGGGGGGGAGGGCCCCACAGATACGCAGTATTTT. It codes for CASIGGEGPTDTQYF. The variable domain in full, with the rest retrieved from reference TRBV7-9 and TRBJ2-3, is DTGVSQNPRHKITKRGQNVTFRCDPISEHNRLYWYRQTLGQGPEFLTYFQNEAQLEKSRLLSDRFSAERPKGSFSTLEIQRTEQGDSAMYLCASIGGEGPTDTQYFGPGTRLTVL.

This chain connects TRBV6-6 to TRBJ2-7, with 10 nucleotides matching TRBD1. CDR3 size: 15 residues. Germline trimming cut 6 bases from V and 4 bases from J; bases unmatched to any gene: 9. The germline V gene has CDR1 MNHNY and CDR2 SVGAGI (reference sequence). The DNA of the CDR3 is TGTGCCAGCAGCGATCCGGGACAGGGGTTGTACGAGCAGTACTTC. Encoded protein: CASSDPGQGLYEQYF.

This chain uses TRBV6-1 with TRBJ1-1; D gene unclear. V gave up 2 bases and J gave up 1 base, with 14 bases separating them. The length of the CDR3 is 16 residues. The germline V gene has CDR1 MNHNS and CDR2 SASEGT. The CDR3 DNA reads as TGTGCCAGCAGTGAAAGGTTGGGCAGAAAGAACACTGAAGCTTTCTTT. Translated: CASSERLGRKNTEAFF.

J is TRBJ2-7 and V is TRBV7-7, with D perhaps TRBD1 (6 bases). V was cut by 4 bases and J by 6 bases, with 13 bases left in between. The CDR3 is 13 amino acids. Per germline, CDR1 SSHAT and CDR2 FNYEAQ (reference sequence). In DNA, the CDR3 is TGTGCCAGCAGCTCCTTACAGGGATCCGAGCAGTACTTC. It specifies CASSSLQGSEQYF.

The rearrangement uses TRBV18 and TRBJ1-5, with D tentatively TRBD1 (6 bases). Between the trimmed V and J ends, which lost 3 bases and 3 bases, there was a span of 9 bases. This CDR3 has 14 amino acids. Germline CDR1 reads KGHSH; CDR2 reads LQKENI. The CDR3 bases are TGTGCCAGCTCACCCGGGGACAACAATCAGCCCCAGCATTTT. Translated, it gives CASSPGDNNQPQHF.

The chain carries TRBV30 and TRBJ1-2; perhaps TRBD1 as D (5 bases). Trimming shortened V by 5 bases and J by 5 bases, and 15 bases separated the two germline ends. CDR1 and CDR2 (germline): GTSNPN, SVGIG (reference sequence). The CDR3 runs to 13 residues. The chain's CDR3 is CAWQPPTGYGYTF. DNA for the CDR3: TGTGCCTGGCAGCCTCCTACAGGATATGGCTACACCTTC.

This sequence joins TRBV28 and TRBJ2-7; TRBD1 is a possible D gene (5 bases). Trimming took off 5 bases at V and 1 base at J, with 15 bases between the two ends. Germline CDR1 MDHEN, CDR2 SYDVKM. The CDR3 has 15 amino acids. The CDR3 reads CASSQQVGHSYEQYF. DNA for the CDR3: TGTGCCAGCAGTCAACAGGTAGGGCATTCCTACGAGCAGTACTTC.

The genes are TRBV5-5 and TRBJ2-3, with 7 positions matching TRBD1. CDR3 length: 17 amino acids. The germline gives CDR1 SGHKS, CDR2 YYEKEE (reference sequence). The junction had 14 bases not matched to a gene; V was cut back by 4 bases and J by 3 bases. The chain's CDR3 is CASSQGWGRGRTDTQYF. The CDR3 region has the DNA TGTGCCAGCAGCCAGGGGTGGGGCAGGGGGAGAACAGATACGCAGTATTTT.

The CDR3 coding sequence is TGTGCCATCAAACCCGGGACAGGAGAAGAGACCCAGTACTTC. It codes for CAIKPGTGEETQYF. The chain recombines TRBV10-3 with TRBJ2-5; 8 bases line up with TRBD1. The CDR3 is 14 residues long. J gave up 3 bases and V 7 bases, and 7 bases lay outside the gene matches. Per germline, CDR1 ENHRY and CDR2 SYGVKD.

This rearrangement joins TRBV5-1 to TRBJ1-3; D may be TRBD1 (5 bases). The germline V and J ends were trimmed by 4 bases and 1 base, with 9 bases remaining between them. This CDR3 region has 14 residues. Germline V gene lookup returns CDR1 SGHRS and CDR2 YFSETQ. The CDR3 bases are TGCGCCAGCAGCCGGGACCTATCTGGAAACACCATATATTTT. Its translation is CASSRDLSGNTIYF.

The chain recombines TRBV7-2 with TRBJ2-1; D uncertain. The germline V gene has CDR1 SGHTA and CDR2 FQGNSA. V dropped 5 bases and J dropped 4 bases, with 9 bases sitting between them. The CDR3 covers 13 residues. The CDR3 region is CASSQWSYNEQFF. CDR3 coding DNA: TGTGCCAGCAGCCAGTGGTCTTACAATGAGCAGTTCTTC.

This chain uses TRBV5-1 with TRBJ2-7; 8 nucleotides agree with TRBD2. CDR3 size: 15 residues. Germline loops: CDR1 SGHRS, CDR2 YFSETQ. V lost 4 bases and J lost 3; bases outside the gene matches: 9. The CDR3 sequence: CASSPRGAGVYEQYF. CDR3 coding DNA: TGCGCCAGCAGCCCCCGGGGAGCGGGAGTCTACGAGCAGTACTTC.

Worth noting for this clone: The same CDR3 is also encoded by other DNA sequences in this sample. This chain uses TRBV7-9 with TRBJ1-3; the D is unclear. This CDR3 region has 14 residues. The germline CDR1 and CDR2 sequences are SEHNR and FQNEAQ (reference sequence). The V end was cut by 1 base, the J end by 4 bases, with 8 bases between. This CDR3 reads CASSLGTGGNTIYF. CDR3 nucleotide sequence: TGTGCCAGCAGCTTAGGGACCGGAGGAAACACCATATATTTT.

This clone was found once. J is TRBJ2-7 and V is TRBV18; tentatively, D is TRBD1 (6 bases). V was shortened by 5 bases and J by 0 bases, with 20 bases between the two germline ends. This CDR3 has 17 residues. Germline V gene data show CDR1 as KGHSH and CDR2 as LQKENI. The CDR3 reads CASSSTGTLRSSYEQYF. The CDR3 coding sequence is TGTGCCAGCTCAAGTACCGGGACACTTAGGAGCTCCTACGAGCAGTACTTC.

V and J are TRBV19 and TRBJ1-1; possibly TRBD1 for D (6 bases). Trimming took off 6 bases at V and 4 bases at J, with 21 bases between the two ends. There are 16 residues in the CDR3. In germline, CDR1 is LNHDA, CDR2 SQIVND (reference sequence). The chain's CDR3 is CASSPDRPGLGTEAFF. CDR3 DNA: TGTGCCAGTAGCCCCGACAGGCCCGGCCTGGGCACTGAAGCTTTCTTT.

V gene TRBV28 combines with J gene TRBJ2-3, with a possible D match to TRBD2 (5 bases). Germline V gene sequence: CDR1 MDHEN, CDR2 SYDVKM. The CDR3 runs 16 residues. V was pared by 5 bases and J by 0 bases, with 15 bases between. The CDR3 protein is CASSPYGVTSTDTQYF. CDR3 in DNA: TGTGCCAGCAGTCCCTACGGGGTTACGAGCACAGATACGCAGTATTTT.

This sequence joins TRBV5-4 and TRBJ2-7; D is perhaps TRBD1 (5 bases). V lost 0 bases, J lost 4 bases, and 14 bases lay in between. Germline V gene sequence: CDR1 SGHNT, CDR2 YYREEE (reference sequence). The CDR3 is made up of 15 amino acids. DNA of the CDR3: TGTGCCAGCAGCTTGGATAGGGGCCTATCATACGAGCAGTACTTC. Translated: CASSLDRGLSYEQYF. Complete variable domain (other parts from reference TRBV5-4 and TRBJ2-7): ETGVTQSPTHLIKTRGQQVTLRCSSQSGHNTVSWYQQALGQGPQFIFQYYREEENGRGNFPPRFSGLQFPNYSSELNVNALELDDSALYLCASSLDRGLSYEQYFGPGTRLTVT.

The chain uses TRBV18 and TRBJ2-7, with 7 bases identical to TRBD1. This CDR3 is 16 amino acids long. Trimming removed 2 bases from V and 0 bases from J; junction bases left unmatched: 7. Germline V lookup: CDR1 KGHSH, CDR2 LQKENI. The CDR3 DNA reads TGTGCCAGCTCACCAAATGACAGGGTCCTCTCCTACGAGCAGTACTTC. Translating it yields CASSPNDRVLSYEQYF.

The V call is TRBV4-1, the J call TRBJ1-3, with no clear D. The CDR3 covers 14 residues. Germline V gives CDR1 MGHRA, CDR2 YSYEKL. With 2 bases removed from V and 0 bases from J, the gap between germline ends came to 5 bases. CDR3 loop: CASSQRSSGNTIYF. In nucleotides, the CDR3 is TGCGCCAGCAGCCAAAGGAGCTCTGGAAACACCATATATTTT.